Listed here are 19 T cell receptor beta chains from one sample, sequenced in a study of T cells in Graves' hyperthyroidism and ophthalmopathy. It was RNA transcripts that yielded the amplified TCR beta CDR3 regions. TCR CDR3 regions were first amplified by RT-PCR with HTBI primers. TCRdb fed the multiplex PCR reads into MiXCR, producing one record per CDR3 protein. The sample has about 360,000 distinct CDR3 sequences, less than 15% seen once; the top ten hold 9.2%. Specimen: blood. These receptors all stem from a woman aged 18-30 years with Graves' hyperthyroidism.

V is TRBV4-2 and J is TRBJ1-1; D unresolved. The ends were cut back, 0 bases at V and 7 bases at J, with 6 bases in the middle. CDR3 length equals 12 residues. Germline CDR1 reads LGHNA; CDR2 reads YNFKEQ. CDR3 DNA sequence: TGTGCCAGCAGCCAAGATCGGATTGAAGCTTTCTTT. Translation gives CASSQDRIEAFF.

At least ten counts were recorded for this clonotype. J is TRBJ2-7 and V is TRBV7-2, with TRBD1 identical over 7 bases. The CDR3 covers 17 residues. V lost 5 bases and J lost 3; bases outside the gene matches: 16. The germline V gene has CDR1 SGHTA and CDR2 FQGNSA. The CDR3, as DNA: TGTGCCAGCAGCCCTCTATCGTACGGGACAGTTATCTACGAGCAGTACTTC. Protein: CASSPLSYGTVIYEQYF.

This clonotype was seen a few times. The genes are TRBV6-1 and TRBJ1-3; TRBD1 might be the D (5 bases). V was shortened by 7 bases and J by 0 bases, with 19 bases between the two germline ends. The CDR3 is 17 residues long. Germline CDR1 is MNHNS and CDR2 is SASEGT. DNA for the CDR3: TGTGCCAGCACTCCCATAGCGACAGCCGTCTCTGGAAACACCATATATTTT. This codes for CASTPIATAVSGNTIYF.

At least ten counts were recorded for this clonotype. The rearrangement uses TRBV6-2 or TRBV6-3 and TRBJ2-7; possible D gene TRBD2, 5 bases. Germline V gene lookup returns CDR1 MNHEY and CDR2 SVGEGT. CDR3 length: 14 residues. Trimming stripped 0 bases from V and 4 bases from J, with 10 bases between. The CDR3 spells CASSYSFGIYEQYF. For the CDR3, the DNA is TGTGCCAGCAGTTACTCCTTCGGGATTTACGAGCAGTACTTC.

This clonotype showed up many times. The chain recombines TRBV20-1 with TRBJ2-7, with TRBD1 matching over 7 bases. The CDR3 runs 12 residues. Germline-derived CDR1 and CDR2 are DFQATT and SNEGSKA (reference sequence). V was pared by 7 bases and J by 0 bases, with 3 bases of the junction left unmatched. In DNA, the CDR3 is TGCAGTGGGGACAGCTCCTCCTACGAGCAGTACTTC. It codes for CSGDSSSYEQYF.

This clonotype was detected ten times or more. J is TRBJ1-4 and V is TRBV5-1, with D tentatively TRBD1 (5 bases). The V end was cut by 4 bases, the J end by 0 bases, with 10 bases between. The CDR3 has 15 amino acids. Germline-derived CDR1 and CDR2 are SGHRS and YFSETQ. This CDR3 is CASSRGLATNEKLFF. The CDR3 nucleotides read TGCGCCAGCAGCAGGGGCCTCGCAACTAATGAAAAACTGTTTTTT.

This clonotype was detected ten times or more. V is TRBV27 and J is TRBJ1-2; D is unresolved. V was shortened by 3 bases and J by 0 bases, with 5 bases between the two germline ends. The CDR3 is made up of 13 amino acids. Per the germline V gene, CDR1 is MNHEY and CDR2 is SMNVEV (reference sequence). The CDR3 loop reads CASSFGANYGYTF. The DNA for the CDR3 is TGTGCCAGCAGTTTTGGGGCTAACTATGGCTACACCTTC.

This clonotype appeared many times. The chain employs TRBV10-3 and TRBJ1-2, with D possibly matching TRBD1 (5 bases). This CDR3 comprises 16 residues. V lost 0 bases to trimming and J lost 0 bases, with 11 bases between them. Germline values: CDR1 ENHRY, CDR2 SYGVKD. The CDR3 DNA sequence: TGTGCCATCAGTGAGTCGGGCGGACAAGCTAACTATGGCTACACCTTC. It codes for CAISESGGQANYGYTF.

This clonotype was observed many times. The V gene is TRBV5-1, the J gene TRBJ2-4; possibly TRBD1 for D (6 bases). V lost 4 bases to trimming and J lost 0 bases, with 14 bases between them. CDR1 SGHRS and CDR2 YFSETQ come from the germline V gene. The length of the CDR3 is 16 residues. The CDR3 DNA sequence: TGCGCCAGCAGCGGGGGACAAGTTCTAGCCAAAAACATTCAGTACTTC. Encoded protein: CASSGGQVLAKNIQYF.

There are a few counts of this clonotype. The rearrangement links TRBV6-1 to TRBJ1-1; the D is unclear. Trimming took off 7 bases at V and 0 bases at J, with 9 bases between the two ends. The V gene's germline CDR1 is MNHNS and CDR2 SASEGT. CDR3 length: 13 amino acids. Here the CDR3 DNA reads TGTGCCAGCAAAGATATTTTGAACACTGAAGCTTTCTTT. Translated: CASKDILNTEAFF.

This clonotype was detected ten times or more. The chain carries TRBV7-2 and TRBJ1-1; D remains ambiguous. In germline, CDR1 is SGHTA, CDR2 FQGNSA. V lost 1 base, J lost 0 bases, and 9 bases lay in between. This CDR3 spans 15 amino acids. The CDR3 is CASSLVVDVNTEAFF. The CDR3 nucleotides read TGTGCCAGCAGCTTAGTGGTCGACGTGAACACTGAAGCTTTCTTT.

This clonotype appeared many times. The CDR3 region is CSAPSSFSGNYNEQFF. For the CDR3, the DNA is TGCAGTGCCCCATCCAGTTTTAGCGGGAATTACAATGAGCAGTTCTTC. The chain is built from TRBV20-1 and TRBJ2-1; 8 positions match TRBD2. V shed 6 bases, J shed 4 bases, and the junction held 14 bases outside the gene matches. Germline values: CDR1 DFQATT, CDR2 SNEGSKA (reference sequence). The CDR3 contains 16 residues.

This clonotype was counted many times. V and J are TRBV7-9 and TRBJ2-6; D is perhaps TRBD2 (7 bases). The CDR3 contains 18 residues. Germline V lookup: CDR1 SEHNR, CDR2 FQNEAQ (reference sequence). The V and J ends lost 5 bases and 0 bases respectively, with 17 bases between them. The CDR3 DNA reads TGTGCCAGCAGCCGCCGCGGGGGCCTCAGCTCTGGGGCCAACGTCCTGACTTTC. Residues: CASSRRGGLSSGANVLTF.

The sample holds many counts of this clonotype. The CDR3 spells CASSVPISERGISYNEQFF. Written as DNA, the CDR3 is TGTGCCAGCAGCGTACCGATCAGTGAGCGGGGGATCTCCTACAATGAGCAGTTCTTC. This rearrangement joins TRBV2 to TRBJ2-1, with TRBD2 matching 8 bases. CDR1 is SNHLY, CDR2 FYNNEI, per germline. The CDR3 contains 19 residues. The ends lost 6 bases at V and 0 bases at J; junction bases unmatched: 16.

For the CDR3, the DNA is TGCGCCAGCAGCCAGTACCCCGGACAGGAGTCCTACGAGCAGTACTTC. It translates to CASSQYPGQESYEQYF. This sequence joins TRBV4-1 and TRBJ2-7; 7 nucleotides match TRBD1. The CDR3 is made up of 16 amino acids. In germline, CDR1 is MGHRA, CDR2 YSYEKL. J lost 1 base, V lost 3 bases, and 9 bases had no gene match.

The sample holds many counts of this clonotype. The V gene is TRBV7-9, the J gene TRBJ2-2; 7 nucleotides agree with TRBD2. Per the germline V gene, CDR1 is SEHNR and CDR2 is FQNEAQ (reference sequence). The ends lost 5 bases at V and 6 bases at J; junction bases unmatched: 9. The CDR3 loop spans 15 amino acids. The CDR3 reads CASSPKAGVSGELFF. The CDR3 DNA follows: TGTGCCAGCAGCCCCAAGGCGGGGGTGTCCGGGGAGCTGTTTTTT.

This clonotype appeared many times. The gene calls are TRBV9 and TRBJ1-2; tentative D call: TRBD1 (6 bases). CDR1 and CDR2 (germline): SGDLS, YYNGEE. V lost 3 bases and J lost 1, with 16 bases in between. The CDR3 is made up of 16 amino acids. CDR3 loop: CASSALLTGLNYGYTF. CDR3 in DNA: TGTGCCAGCAGCGCCCTTTTGACAGGCCTTAACTATGGCTACACCTTC. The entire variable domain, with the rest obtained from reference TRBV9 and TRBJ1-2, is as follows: DSGVTQTPKHLITATGQRVTLRCSPRSGDLSVYWYQQSLDQGLQFLIQYYNGEERAKGNILERFSAQQFPDLHSELNLSSLELGDSALYFCASSALLTGLNYGYTFGSGTRLTVV.

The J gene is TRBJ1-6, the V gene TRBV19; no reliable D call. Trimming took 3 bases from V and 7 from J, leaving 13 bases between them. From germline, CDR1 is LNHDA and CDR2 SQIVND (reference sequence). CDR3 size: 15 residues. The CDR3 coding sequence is TGTGCCAGTAGTATCAAGCGACCCTCAAATTCACCCCTCCACTTT. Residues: CASSIKRPSNSPLHF. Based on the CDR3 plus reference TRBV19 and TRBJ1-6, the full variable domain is DGGITQSPKYLFRKEGQNVTLSCEQNLNHDAMYWYRQDPGQGLRLIYYSQIVNDFQKGDIAEGYSVSREKKESFPLTVTSAQKNPTAFYLCASSIKRPSNSPLHFGNGTRLTVT.

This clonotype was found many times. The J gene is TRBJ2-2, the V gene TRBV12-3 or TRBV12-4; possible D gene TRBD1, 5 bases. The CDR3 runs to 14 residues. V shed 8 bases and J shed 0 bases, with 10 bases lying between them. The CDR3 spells CASGQTANTGELFF. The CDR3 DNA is TGTGCCAGCGGCCAGACAGCGAACACCGGGGAGCTGTTTTTT.